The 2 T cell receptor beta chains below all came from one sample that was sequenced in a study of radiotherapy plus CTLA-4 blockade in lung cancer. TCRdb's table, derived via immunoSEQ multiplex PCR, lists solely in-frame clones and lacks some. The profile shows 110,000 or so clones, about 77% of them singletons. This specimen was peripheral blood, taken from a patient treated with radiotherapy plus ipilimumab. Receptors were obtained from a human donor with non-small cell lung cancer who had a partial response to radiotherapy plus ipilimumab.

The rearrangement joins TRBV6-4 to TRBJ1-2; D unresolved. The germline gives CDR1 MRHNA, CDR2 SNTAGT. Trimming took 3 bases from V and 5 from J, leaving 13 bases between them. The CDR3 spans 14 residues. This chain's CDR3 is CASSESYSTYGYTF. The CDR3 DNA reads TGTGCCAGCAGTGAGTCTTACTCAACGTATGGCTACACCTTC.

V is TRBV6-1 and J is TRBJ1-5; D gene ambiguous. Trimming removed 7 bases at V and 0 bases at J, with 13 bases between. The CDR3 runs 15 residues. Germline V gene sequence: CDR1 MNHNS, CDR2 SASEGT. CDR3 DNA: TGTGCCAGCATCGATCTGAGGCTTAGCAATCAGCCCCAGCATTTT. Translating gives CASIDLRLSNQPQHF.